A single sample gave rise to the 9 T cell receptor beta chains below, sequenced in a study of T cell repertoires in cytomegalovirus infection. No cognate antigen is known for these TCRs. TCRdb independently ran MiXCR on the reads; one entry per CDR3 protein. Among roughly 110,000 distinct CDR3 sequences listed, roughly 30% were seen once. The sample was CD8+ T cells from cultured PBMCs, taken from culture after CMV antigen stimulation. Receptor source: a human donor in good health (CMV status not recorded). Some clones in this sample may be carry-over from other donors' samples.

Here the CDR3 reads CASSRLSGVWDTQYF. CDR3 in DNA: TGTGCCAGTAGTAGACTCTCGGGGGTTTGGGATACGCAGTATTTT. The rearrangement links TRBV19 to TRBJ2-3, with a weak D call TRBD2 (6 bases). Germline CDR1 reads LNHDA; CDR2 reads SQIVND (reference sequence). Trimming removed 4 bases at V and 6 bases at J, with 17 bases between. This CDR3 comprises 15 residues.

The V and J genes are TRBV4-3 and TRBJ1-2; TRBD1 might be the D (6 bases). CDR1 and CDR2 from the germline V gene are LGHNA and YSLEER. The ends were cut back, 3 bases at V and 3 bases at J, with 17 bases in the middle. This CDR3 has 16 residues. Here the CDR3 reads CASSQVLGGEDYGYTF. CDR3 bases: TGCGCCAGCAGCCAGGTGCTGGGGGGCGAGGACTATGGCTACACCTTC.

The rearrangement links TRBV4-1 to TRBJ2-5; D unclear. This CDR3 has 15 residues. Trimming shortened V by 1 base and J by 1 base, and 10 bases separated the two germline ends. The germline gives CDR1 MGHRA, CDR2 YSYEKL. The CDR3 DNA sequence: TGCGCCAGCAGCCAAGTAGAGCAGTCCCAAGAGACCCAGTACTTC. Its translation is CASSQVEQSQETQYF.

With respect to this clonotype: Here the CDR3 omits its conserved ending phenylalanine or tryptophan, so a read error is the likely source. The DNA is omitted, as the CDR3 cannot be located on it reliably, and the CDR3 follows TCRdb's listing. The rearrangement uses TRBV15 and TRBJ1-6; TRBD1, the D gene given by the table, was not confirmed from the DNA. The CDR3 has 8 residues if both end residues are counted. Germline assignment: CDR1 LNHNV and CDR2 YYDKDF (reference sequence). CDR3 protein: CATSSRQD.

The chain is built from TRBV6-2 or TRBV6-3 and TRBJ2-5, with 7 bases aligning to TRBD1. Trimming at V came to 3 bases and at J to 2 bases, leaving 6 bases not matched to a gene. CDR1 MNHEY and CDR2 SVGEGT come from the germline V gene. This CDR3 region has 15 residues. The CDR3 bases are TGTGCCAGCAGTTATTACAGGGGCCTACAAGAGACCCAGTACTTC. The encoded protein is CASSYYRGLQETQYF.

The table lists this clonotype with a few counts. The V and J genes are TRBV4-1 and TRBJ2-2; D call uncertain. This CDR3 is 13 amino acids long. Germline assignment: CDR1 MGHRA and CDR2 YSYEKL. V lost 1 base and J 7 bases, leaving 7 bases between the germline ends. The CDR3 loop reads CASSQAVVGELFF. The CDR3 coding sequence is TGCGCCAGCAGCCAAGCTGTGGTCGGGGAGCTGTTTTTT.

V usage is TRBV7-9 and J usage is TRBJ2-7; D gene uncertain. In germline, CDR1 is SEHNR, CDR2 FQNEAQ (reference sequence). V lost 6 bases to trimming and J lost 2 bases, with 11 bases between them. The CDR3 is 13 amino acids. CDR3 protein: CASRKGDTYEQYF. CDR3 sequence (DNA): TGTGCCAGCAGGAAGGGTGATACCTACGAGCAGTACTTC. The full variable domain, rest sourced from reference TRBV7-9 and TRBJ2-7, is DTGVSQNPRHKITKRGQNVTFRCDPISEHNRLYWYRQTLGQGPEFLTYFQNEAQLEKSRLLSDRFSAERPKGSFSTLEIQRTEQGDSAMYLCASRKGDTYEQYFGPGTRLTVT.

The V call is TRBV6-2 or TRBV6-3, the J call TRBJ2-1; D may match TRBD1 or TRBD2 (5 bases each). Trimming stripped 8 bases from V and 3 bases from J, with 23 bases between. Germline V gene sequence: CDR1 MNHEY, CDR2 SVGEGT. The CDR3 contains 17 residues. In DNA, the CDR3 is TGTGCCAGCGGACCTCGTCTCCGGGACGGTTACTACAATGAGCAGTTCTTC. Translating gives CASGPRLRDGYYNEQFF.

This clonotype appeared once. V is TRBV27 and J is TRBJ2-1; D possibly corresponds to TRBD1 (6 bases). Trimming took 0 bases from V and 8 from J, leaving 14 bases between them. This CDR3 region has 15 residues. Germline V CDR1 and CDR2: MNHEY, SMNVEV (reference sequence). CDR3 amino acids: CASSLSLGAGYEQFF. In DNA, the CDR3 is TGTGCCAGCAGTTTATCGTTGGGGGCCGGCTATGAGCAGTTCTTC.